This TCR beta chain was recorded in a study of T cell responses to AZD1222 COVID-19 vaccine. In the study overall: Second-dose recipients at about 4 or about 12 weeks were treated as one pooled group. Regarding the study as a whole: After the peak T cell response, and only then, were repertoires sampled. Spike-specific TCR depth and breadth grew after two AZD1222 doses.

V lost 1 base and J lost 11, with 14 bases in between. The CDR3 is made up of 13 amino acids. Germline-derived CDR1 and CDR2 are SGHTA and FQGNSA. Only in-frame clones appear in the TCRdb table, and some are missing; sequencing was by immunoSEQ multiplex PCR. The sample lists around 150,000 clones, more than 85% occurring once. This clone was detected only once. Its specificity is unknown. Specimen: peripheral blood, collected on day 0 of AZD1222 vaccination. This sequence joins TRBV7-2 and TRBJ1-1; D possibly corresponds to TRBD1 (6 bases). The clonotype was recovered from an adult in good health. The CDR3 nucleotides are TGTGCCAGCAGCTTAGTGTTTAAGGGGGACGCTTTCTTT. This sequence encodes CASSLVFKGDAFF. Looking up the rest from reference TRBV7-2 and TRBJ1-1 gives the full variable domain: GAGVSQSPSNKVTEKGKDVELRCDPISGHTALYWYRQSLGQGLEFLIYFQGNSAPDKSGLPSDRFSAERTGGSVSTLTIQRTQQEDSAVYLCASSLVFKGDAFFGQGTRLTVV.